Shown below are 18 T cell receptor beta chains from a single sample sequenced in a study of Tregs in tolerant kidney transplant recipients (dated by TCRdb to between 2017 and 2020). Libraries were constructed by the immunoSEQ multiplex PCR assay. TCRdb provides this immuneACCESS table in a form limited to in-frame rearrangements. Some clones are lacking; in checked studies, under half of them reflect an unresolved V gene, and why the rest are absent is not known. For this sample the table gives roughly 80,000 clones, of which 91% were detected only once. The leading ten clones occupy 1.5% to 2% of the sample. Transplants used related donors with nonmyeloablative bone marrow transplantation; mixed chimerism was transient in the human trials. The material sequenced was CD4+ T cells from blood (PBMCs), taken 24 months after the transplant. These receptors came from a human patient who received a combined kidney and bone marrow transplant. After a transplant, some T cells may be the graft donor's own cells.

The rearrangement joins TRBV5-1 to TRBJ1-2, with TRBD1 identical over 11 bases. The germline V gene has CDR1 SGHRS and CDR2 YFSETQ. V lost 2 bases and J lost 6; bases outside the gene matches: 9. This CDR3 has 16 residues. CDR3 coding DNA: TGCGCCAGCAGCTTCGCCGGGACAGGGGGGACAGATGGCTACACCTTC. Protein: CASSFAGTGGTDGYTF.

The chain employs TRBV14 and TRBJ2-3, with a tentative D call TRBD2 (5 bases). Trimming removed 5 bases from V and 2 bases from J, with 20 bases in between. The CDR3 totals 17 residues. Looked up from germline, CDR1 is SGHDN and CDR2 is FVKESK. The chain's CDR3 is CASSGVRLRGPTDTQYF. As DNA, the CDR3 is TGTGCCAGCAGCGGCGTTAGGCTTCGAGGGCCCACAGATACGCAGTATTTT.

The V call is TRBV5-1, the J call TRBJ2-5, with a possible D match to TRBD2 (7 bases). Germline CDR1 SGHRS, CDR2 YFSETQ. Trimming shortened V by 4 bases and J by 3 bases, and 19 bases separated the two germline ends. This CDR3 is 16 amino acids long. The DNA for the CDR3 is TGCGCCAGCAGCGCCACCCGGGGGGCCAGGAAAGAGACCCAGTACTTC. The encoded protein is CASSATRGARKETQYF.

This chain links TRBV7-6 with TRBJ2-7; 7 bases agree with TRBD1. The CDR3 contains 15 residues. With V trimmed by 5 bases and J by 4 bases, 11 bases remained unmatched. CDR1 SGHVS and CDR2 FNYEAQ come from the germline V gene. The CDR3 DNA is TGTGCCAGCAGCCCTCTGACAGGGACCCTGTACGAGCAGTACTTC. Its protein is CASSPLTGTLYEQYF.

The V and J genes are TRBV7-9 and TRBJ2-1; D may be TRBD2 (6 bases). In germline, CDR1 is SEHNR, CDR2 FQNEAQ (reference sequence). V lost 3 bases, J lost 5 bases, and 14 bases lay in between. The CDR3 runs 15 residues. CDR3 loop: CASSFRLGGNNEQFF. CDR3 sequence (DNA): TGTGCCAGCAGCTTCAGACTAGGAGGTAACAATGAGCAGTTCTTC.

CDR3 region: CASNNNPGLADGADTQYF. The CDR3 nucleotides are TGTGCCAGCAACAACAATCCGGGACTAGCGGACGGGGCAGATACGCAGTATTTT. The gene calls are TRBV9 and TRBJ2-3; 11 bases align to TRBD2. In germline, CDR1 is SGDLS, CDR2 YYNGEE. The CDR3 spans 18 residues. Trimming cost V 6 bases and J 4 bases; bases outside gene matches: 16.

V usage is TRBV18 and J usage is TRBJ2-4; 10 bases are a match to TRBD1. In germline, CDR1 is KGHSH, CDR2 LQKENI. The ends lost 4 bases at V and 7 bases at J; junction bases unmatched: 13. The CDR3 is 17 residues long. As DNA, the CDR3 is TGTGCCAGCTCACAAGAGACAGGGGGCGCGATGGGGAACATTCAGTACTTC. It codes for CASSQETGGAMGNIQYF.

The chain couples TRBV30 to TRBJ2-3; the match to TRBD2 covers 10 bases. Germline trimming cut 3 bases from V and 3 bases from J; bases unmatched to any gene: 6. CDR1 and CDR2 (germline): GTSNPN, SVGIG (reference sequence). The CDR3 runs to 15 residues. DNA of the CDR3: TGTGCCTGGAGCCCGGGACTAGCGTTGACAGATACGCAGTATTTT. Translation: CAWSPGLALTDTQYF.

This clone has only one observation. The chain joins TRBV5-1 to TRBJ1-2; no clear D gene. The V gene's germline CDR1 is SGHRS and CDR2 YFSETQ. The CDR3 is made up of 15 amino acids. Between the trimmed V and J ends, which lost 0 bases and 3 bases, there was a span of 12 bases. CDR3 nucleotide sequence: TGCGCCAGCAGCTTGGGGGGATGGAGGGACTATGGCTACACCTTC. It is translated as CASSLGGWRDYGYTF.

The chain carries TRBV10-3 and TRBJ1-2; no reliable D call. This CDR3 is built from 11 residues. Germline assignment: CDR1 ENHRY and CDR2 SYGVKD. V was cut by 7 bases and J by 1 base, with 4 bases left in between. CDR3 in amino acids: CAITSNYGYTF. Written as DNA, the CDR3 is TGTGCCATCACCAGTAACTATGGCTACACCTTC.

This chain joins TRBV9 and TRBJ2-1; 8 bases map to TRBD2. Germline CDR1 reads SGDLS; CDR2 reads YYNGEE. This CDR3 spans 15 amino acids. Unmatched junction bases numbered 8, after V lost 4 bases and J lost 5 bases. CDR3 coding DNA: TGTGCCAGCAGCCCCCGGGAGGGAAGCCACAATGAGCAGTTCTTC. It yields the protein CASSPREGSHNEQFF.

The rearrangement links TRBV5-1 to TRBJ2-1; 7 bases line up with TRBD2. This CDR3 is built from 16 residues. CDR1 and CDR2 from the germline V gene are SGHRS and YFSETQ. The V and J ends lost 6 bases and 2 bases, in that order; junction bases with no gene match: 11. This chain's CDR3 is CASTSRSGGTYNEQFF. CDR3 DNA: TGCGCCAGCACCTCCCGATCGGGGGGAACCTACAATGAGCAGTTCTTC.

The chain couples TRBV28 to TRBJ2-1, with 10 bases that match TRBD1. CDR1 and CDR2 (germline): MDHEN, SYDVKM. The CDR3 has 16 residues. J was trimmed by 9 bases and V by 6 bases; bases with no gene match: 14. CDR3 amino acids: CASSTGGGQGSVEQFF. The CDR3 DNA is TGTGCCAGCAGCACGGGGGGGGGACAGGGGTCCGTTGAGCAGTTCTTC.

A note on this clone: At one end the junction does not follow the germline gene, possibly because of a read error. The rearrangement uses TRBV2 and TRBJ1-1, with D possibly TRBD1 on 6 matching bases. This CDR3 has 11 amino acids. Germline lookup yields CDR1 SNHLY and CDR2 FYNNEI. DNA for the CDR3: TGTGCCAGCAGCCGCGGGGGGCAAAAACTCTTT. Encoded protein: CASSRGGQKLF.

This clone occurred once. The V call is TRBV6-6, the J call TRBJ1-1; D perhaps matches TRBD1 (6 bases). CDR1 and CDR2 from the germline V gene are MNHNY and SVGAGI (reference sequence). V lost 3 bases and J lost 3, with 11 bases in between. The CDR3 spans 14 residues. In nucleotides, the CDR3 is TGTGCCAGCAGTTATAAACGGACAGACACTGAAGCTTTCTTT. Translation: CASSYKRTDTEAFF.

Comments on this clone: One end of the junction varies from germline; a read error may be responsible. The same CDR3 can be traced to other DNA sequences in this sample. The chain is built from TRBV5-4 and TRBJ1-6; D is perhaps TRBD1 (6 bases). Looked up from germline, CDR1 is SGHNT and CDR2 is YYREEE (reference sequence). The CDR3 spans 14 residues. The CDR3 nucleotides read TGTGCCAGCAGACATACAGGGTATAATTCCCCCCTCCACTTT. Protein: CASRHTGYNSPLHF. The full variable domain, with the rest looked up from reference TRBV5-4 and TRBJ1-6, is ETGVTQSPTHLIKTRGQQVTLRCSSQSGHNTVSWYQQALGQGPQFIFQYYREEENGRGNFPPRFSGLQFPNYSSELNVNALELDDSALYLCASRHTGYNSPLHFGNGTRLTVT.

This clone came up once. The V call is TRBV7-2, the J call TRBJ1-4; D remains unclear. CDR1 and CDR2 from the germline V gene are SGHTA and FQGNSA. The V end lost 3 bases, the J end lost 5 bases, and 13 bases lay between the germline ends. The CDR3 spans 15 residues. The chain's CDR3 is CASSFSVGLNEKLFF. The CDR3 DNA sequence: TGTGCCAGCAGCTTTTCAGTAGGACTGAATGAAAAACTGTTTTTT.

The CDR3: CASSPPNSIGGYTF. The CDR3 DNA is TGTGCCAGCTCACCACCCAACAGCATCGGCGGCTACACCTTC. J is TRBJ1-2 and V is TRBV18, with D uncertain. This CDR3 comprises 14 residues. Trimming took 0 bases from V and 8 from J, leaving 13 bases between them. Germline loops: CDR1 KGHSH, CDR2 LQKENI.